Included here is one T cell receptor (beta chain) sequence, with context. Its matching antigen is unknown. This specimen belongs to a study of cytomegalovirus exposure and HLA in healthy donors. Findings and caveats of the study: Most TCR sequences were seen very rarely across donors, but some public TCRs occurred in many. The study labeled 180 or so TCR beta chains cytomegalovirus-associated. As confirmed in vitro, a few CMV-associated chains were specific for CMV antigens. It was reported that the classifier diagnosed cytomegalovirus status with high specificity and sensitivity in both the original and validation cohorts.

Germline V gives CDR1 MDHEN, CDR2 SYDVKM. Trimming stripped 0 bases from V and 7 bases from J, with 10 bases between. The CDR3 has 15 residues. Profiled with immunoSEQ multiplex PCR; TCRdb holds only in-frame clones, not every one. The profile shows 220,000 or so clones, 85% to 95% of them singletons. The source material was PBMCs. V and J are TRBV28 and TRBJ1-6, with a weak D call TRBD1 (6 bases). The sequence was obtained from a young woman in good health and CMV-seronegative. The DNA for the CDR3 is TGTGCCAGCAGTTTATGGGACAGATTAAATTCACCCCTCCACTTT. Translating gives CASSLWDRLNSPLHF.